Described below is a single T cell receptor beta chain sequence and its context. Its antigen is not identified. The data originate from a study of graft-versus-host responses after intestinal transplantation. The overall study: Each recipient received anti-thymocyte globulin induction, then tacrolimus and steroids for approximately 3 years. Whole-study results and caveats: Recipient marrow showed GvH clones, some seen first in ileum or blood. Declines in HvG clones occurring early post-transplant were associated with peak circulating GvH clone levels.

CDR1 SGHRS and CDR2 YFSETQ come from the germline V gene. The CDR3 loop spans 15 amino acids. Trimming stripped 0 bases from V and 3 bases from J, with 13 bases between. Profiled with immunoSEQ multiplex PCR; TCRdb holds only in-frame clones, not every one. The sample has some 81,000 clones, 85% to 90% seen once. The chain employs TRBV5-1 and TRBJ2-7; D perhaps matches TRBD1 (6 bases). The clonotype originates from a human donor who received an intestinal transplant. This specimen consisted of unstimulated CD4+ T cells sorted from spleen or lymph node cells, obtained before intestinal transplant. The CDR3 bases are TGCGCCAGCAGCTTGGCTACAGGGCATGACTACGAGCAGTACTTC. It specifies CASSLATGHDYEQYF.